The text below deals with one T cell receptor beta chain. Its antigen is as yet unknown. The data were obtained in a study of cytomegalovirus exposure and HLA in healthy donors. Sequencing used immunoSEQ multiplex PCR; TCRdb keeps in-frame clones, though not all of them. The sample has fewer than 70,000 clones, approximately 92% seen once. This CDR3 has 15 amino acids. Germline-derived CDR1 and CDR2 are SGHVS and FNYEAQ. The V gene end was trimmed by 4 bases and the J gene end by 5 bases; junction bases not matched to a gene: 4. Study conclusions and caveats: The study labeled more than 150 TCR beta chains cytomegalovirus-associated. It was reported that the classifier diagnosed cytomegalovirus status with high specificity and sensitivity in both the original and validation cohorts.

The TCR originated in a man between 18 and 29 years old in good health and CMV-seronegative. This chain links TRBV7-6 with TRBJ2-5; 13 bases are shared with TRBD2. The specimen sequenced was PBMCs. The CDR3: CASSWGLAGRETQYF. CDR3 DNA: TGTGCCAGCAGCTGGGGACTAGCGGGACGGGAGACCCAGTACTTC.